These 4 T cell receptor beta chains came from one sample sequenced in a study of cytomegalovirus exposure and HLA in healthy donors. The PCR made use of 60 Vbeta and 13 Jbeta primers. Sequencing was performed with immunoSEQ multiplex PCR; in TCRdb, only in-frame clones are kept and a portion is missing. The sample lists 110,000 or so clones, roughly 70% occurring once. The sequencing input was PBMCs. All receptors derive from a man in his late teens or twenties in good health and CMV-seropositive.

V is TRBV28 and J is TRBJ2-7; TRBD1 agrees at 8 bases. CDR1 is MDHEN and CDR2 is SYDVKM in the germline V gene. This CDR3 comprises 14 residues. After removal of 8 bases from V and 1 base from J, the junction contained 7 bases not matched to a gene. CDR3 loop: CASVDTGGSYEQYF. For the CDR3, the DNA is TGTGCCAGCGTAGATACAGGGGGTTCCTACGAGCAGTACTTC.

The chain is built from TRBV2 and TRBJ2-5; D is perhaps TRBD2 (5 bases). The CDR3 runs 13 residues. Germline-derived CDR1 and CDR2 are SNHLY and FYNNEI. V lost 6 bases, J lost 5 bases, and 13 bases lay in between. In DNA, the CDR3 is TGTGCCAGCAGCCGGGAATTGGGGGAGACCCAGTACTTC. It is translated as CASSRELGETQYF.

This sequence joins TRBV28 and TRBJ2-3; 11 positions match TRBD1. With V trimmed by 5 bases and J by 6 bases, 7 bases remained unmatched. CDR1 is MDHEN, CDR2 SYDVKM, per germline. This CDR3 comprises 15 residues. In nucleotides, the CDR3 is TGTGCCAGCAGTACGCGGGACAGGGGGAAGGATACGCAGTATTTT. The encoded protein is CASSTRDRGKDTQYF.

V usage is TRBV5-5 and J usage is TRBJ1-2; the D gene is possibly TRBD1 (5 bases). The V end was cut by 3 bases, the J end by 0 bases, with 12 bases between. The CDR3 is made up of 15 amino acids. Germline V lookup: CDR1 SGHKS, CDR2 YYEKEE (reference sequence). The CDR3 DNA follows: TGTGCCAGCAGCTGGGGACTAGGACCTAACTATGGCTACACCTTC. As protein: CASSWGLGPNYGYTF.